Below are 22 T cell receptor beta chains sequenced from a single sample in a study of control samples from healthy donors and cancer patients. Assay used: immunoSEQ multiplex PCR; TCRdb lists only in-frame clones, some missing. The table has about 120,000 clones, about 86% seen once. The sample comprised blood. These receptors were obtained from a man between 25 and 39 years old in good health.

Only a few counts were recorded for this clone. J is TRBJ1-1 and V is TRBV7-2; TRBD1 might be the D (6 bases). Looked up from germline, CDR1 is SGHTA and CDR2 is FQGNSA. The V gene lost 7 bases and the J gene lost 5 bases, with 29 bases spanning the gap. This CDR3 has 18 amino acids. CDR3 amino acids: CASNPHLGRGTSRTEAFF. The CDR3 DNA reads as TGTGCCAGCAACCCTCACCTTGGCCGGGGGACATCCAGGACTGAAGCTTTCTTT.

The table lists this clone with a few counts. The chain links TRBV9 to TRBJ2-2; D is uncertain. The CDR3 is made up of 15 amino acids. Trimming shortened V by 2 bases and J by 5 bases, and 13 bases separated the two germline ends. CDR1 and CDR2 from the germline V gene are SGDLS and YYNGEE. The CDR3 region has the DNA TGTGCCAGCAGCGTTTCCGCAGTCAATACCGGGGAGCTGTTTTTT. This encodes CASSVSAVNTGELFF.

The V and J genes are TRBV19 and TRBJ2-3; either TRBD1 or TRBD2 may fit D (5 bases each). The CDR3 length is 15 residues. The V gene lost 1 base and the J gene lost 2 bases, with 10 bases spanning the gap. Per the germline V gene, CDR1 is LNHDA and CDR2 is SQIVND (reference sequence). The CDR3 coding sequence is TGTGCCAGTAGTATAGCTTCAGGGACCACAGATACGCAGTATTTT. Its translation: CASSIASGTTDTQYF.

Only one count was recorded for this clone. The chain links TRBV18 to TRBJ1-5; 10 bases line up with TRBD1. The CDR3 runs to 14 residues. V trimming: 3 bases; J trimming: 8 bases; junction bases outside the gene matches: 4. Per germline, CDR1 KGHSH and CDR2 LQKENI. CDR3 sequence (DNA): TGTGCCAGCTCACCGACAGGGGGCGAGGAGCCCCAGCATTTT. Encoded protein: CASSPTGGEEPQHF.

The count of this clone is one. V is TRBV7-9 and J is TRBJ2-5; D is unresolved. V shed 5 bases and J shed 4 bases, with 5 bases lying between them. Germline assignment: CDR1 SEHNR and CDR2 FQNEAQ (reference sequence). The CDR3 runs to 11 residues. CDR3 DNA sequence: TGTGCCAGCAGCGTGGGAGAGACCCAGTACTTC. As protein: CASSVGETQYF.

The rearrangement uses TRBV5-4 and TRBJ2-1, with 13 bases identical to TRBD2. The CDR3 runs 18 residues. V was pared by 0 bases and J by 7 bases, with 10 bases of the junction left unmatched. The germline CDR1 and CDR2 sequences are SGHNT and YYREEE (reference sequence). CDR3 bases: TGTGCCAGCAGCTTGGAGGGACTAGCGGGGACTAAGGGGAATGAGCAGTTCTTC. Amino acid sequence: CASSLEGLAGTKGNEQFF.

The chain is built from TRBV5-1 and TRBJ2-5, with D perhaps TRBD1 (5 bases). V was cut by 0 bases and J by 4 bases, with 10 bases left in between. Germline CDR1 is SGHRS and CDR2 is YFSETQ. The CDR3 runs to 14 residues. CDR3 bases: TGCGCCAGCAGCTTGGAAAGGGGTCGAGAGACCCAGTACTTC. This translates into CASSLERGRETQYF.

CDR3 sequence reads: CASSLTGPRQETQYF. Here the CDR3 DNA reads TGCGCCAGCAGCTTGACAGGGCCCCGACAAGAGACCCAGTACTTC. The chain links TRBV5-1 to TRBJ2-5; D might be TRBD1 (6 bases). V lost 1 base and J 2 bases, leaving 12 bases between the germline ends. The CDR3 totals 15 residues. Germline V gives CDR1 SGHRS, CDR2 YFSETQ.

The chain has TRBV29-1 and TRBJ1-4, with D maybe TRBD1 (6 bases). This CDR3 comprises 13 residues. Trimming left V 7 bases short and J 4 bases short, with 13 bases between. Germline V gene lookup returns CDR1 SQVTM and CDR2 ANQGSEA. As DNA, the CDR3 is TGCAGCGCCGGGCAGGGGTATAATGAAAAACTGTTTTTT. Translating it yields CSAGQGYNEKLFF. The full variable domain, with the rest looked up from reference TRBV29-1 and TRBJ1-4, is SAVISQKPSRDICQRGTSLTIQCQVDSQVTMMFWYRQQPGQSLTLIATANQGSEATYESGFVIDKFPISRPNLTFSTLTVSNMSPEDSSIYLCSAGQGYNEKLFFGSGTQLSVL.

The V call is TRBV29-1, the J call TRBJ2-1; possibly TRBD2 for D (5 bases). CDR3 length: 11 amino acids. Per germline, CDR1 SQVTM and CDR2 ANQGSEA. V shed 2 bases and J shed 7 bases, with 6 bases lying between them. The CDR3 reads CSVERGNEQFF. The DNA of the CDR3 is TGCAGCGTTGAACGGGGAAATGAGCAGTTCTTC.

The V call is TRBV4-1, the J call TRBJ1-4; tentative D call: TRBD1 (5 bases). This CDR3 comprises 15 residues. Deletions cut 0 bases from V and 5 bases from J, with 10 bases between. Germline V lookup: CDR1 MGHRA, CDR2 YSYEKL. CDR3 coding DNA: TGCGCCAGCAGCCAAGACGGCCAGGGAAATGAAAAACTGTTTTTT. As protein: CASSQDGQGNEKLFF.

The chain is built from TRBV30 and TRBJ1-1, with D possibly matching TRBD1 (5 bases). Germline-derived CDR1 and CDR2 are GTSNPN and SVGIG (reference sequence). CDR3 length equals 14 residues. Trimming stripped 0 bases from V and 1 base from J, with 9 bases between. The CDR3 bases are TGTGCCTGGAGTGTAATAACAGGGAACACTGAAGCTTTCTTT. Its protein product is CAWSVITGNTEAFF.

This clone was found once. The rearrangement links TRBV27 to TRBJ1-1; weak D call: TRBD1 (5 bases). The germline gives CDR1 MNHEY, CDR2 SMNVEV (reference sequence). The CDR3 covers 14 residues. The V and J ends lost 3 bases and 1 base respectively, with 9 bases between them. The CDR3 bases are TGTGCCAGCAGTTTGTGGGGGACGAACACTGAAGCTTTCTTT. Encoded protein: CASSLWGTNTEAFF.

J is TRBJ2-1 and V is TRBV9; D is undetermined. This CDR3 spans 15 amino acids. V lost 4 bases and J lost 2, with 13 bases in between. Germline CDR1 is SGDLS and CDR2 is YYNGEE. CDR3 loop: CASSKSGQTYNEQFF. The DNA of the CDR3 is TGTGCCAGCAGCAAAAGTGGGCAGACCTACAATGAGCAGTTCTTC.

The gene calls are TRBV6-5 and TRBJ2-2, with a tentative D call TRBD1 (5 bases). The V end lost 4 bases, the J end lost 1 base, and 13 bases lay between the germline ends. The germline CDR1 and CDR2 sequences are MNHEY and SVGAGI. The CDR3 is 16 amino acids. The CDR3 reads CASSFFFQGNTGELFF. As DNA, the CDR3 is TGTGCCAGCAGTTTTTTTTTCCAGGGGAACACCGGGGAGCTGTTTTTT.

This clone was picked up a small number of times. The chain couples TRBV2 to TRBJ1-3; D gene unclear. Trimming removed 4 bases from V and 3 bases from J, with 7 bases in between. The CDR3 totals 13 residues. CDR1 is SNHLY, CDR2 FYNNEI, per germline. CDR3 sequence (DNA): TGTGCCAGCAGTGGGGATGGTGGAAACACCATATATTTT. As protein: CASSGDGGNTIYF.

The V and J genes are TRBV3-1 (or the pseudogene TRBV3-2) and TRBJ2-2; a possible D gene is TRBD2 (6 bases). V lost 7 bases, J lost 6 bases, and 12 bases lay in between. Germline CDR1 LGHDT, CDR2 YNNKEL (reference sequence). The CDR3 contains 13 residues. CDR3 in amino acids: CASNSGRSGELFF. The CDR3 bases are TGTGCCAGCAACTCAGGGAGGTCCGGGGAGCTGTTTTTT.

This chain joins TRBV29-1 and TRBJ1-1; D might be TRBD1 (6 bases). This CDR3 comprises 14 residues. CDR1 SQVTM and CDR2 ANQGSEA come from the germline V gene. V gave up 4 bases and J gave up 0 bases, with 12 bases separating them. CDR3: CSVVDRHLNTEAFF. The CDR3 DNA reads as TGCAGCGTTGTGGACAGACATTTGAACACTGAAGCTTTCTTT.

The V call is TRBV5-8, the J call TRBJ1-1, with D possibly being TRBD1 (6 bases). This CDR3 has 15 residues. V was shortened by 3 bases and J by 1 base, with 13 bases between the two germline ends. Germline V gives CDR1 SGHTS, CDR2 YDEGEE. DNA for the CDR3: TGTGCCAGCAGCTCCCGGGGGCAGTCGAACACTGAAGCTTTCTTT. Its translation is CASSSRGQSNTEAFF. Drawing the rest from reference TRBV5-8 and TRBJ1-1, the complete variable domain is EAGVTQSPTHLIKTRGQQATLRCSPISGHTSVYWYQQALGLGLQFLLWYDEGEERNRGNFPPRFSGRQFPNYSSELNVNALELEDSALYLCASSSRGQSNTEAFFGQGTRLTVV.

The CDR3 bases are TGTGCCAGCAGTGATGGCGGGGGGGTAGCCAAAAACATTCAGTACTTC. Translating it yields CASSDGGGVAKNIQYF. The chain recombines TRBV2 with TRBJ2-4, with 9 bases identical to TRBD2. J lost 0 bases, V lost 3 bases, and 3 bases had no gene match. This CDR3 is built from 16 residues. Per germline, CDR1 SNHLY and CDR2 FYNNEI.

The chain joins TRBV14 to TRBJ2-7, with D possibly called TRBD1 or TRBD2 (6 bases each). V was shortened by 5 bases and J by 3 bases, with 17 bases between the two germline ends. This CDR3 is 15 amino acids long. The germline V gene encodes CDR1 SGHDN and CDR2 FVKESK. In DNA form, the CDR3 reads TGTGCCAGCAGCGGGGGAGGACAGCTCCGCTACGAGCAGTACTTC. Its translation is CASSGGGQLRYEQYF.

In the case of this clone: At the DNA level, this CDR3 is encoded by other sequences in the same sample as well. The DNA for the CDR3 is TGTGCCAGCAGCTTAGACAGGGAGGGTGGCTACACCTTC. Translation gives CASSLDREGGYTF. This chain connects TRBV7-2 to TRBJ1-2; tentatively, D is TRBD1 (6 bases). Germline assignment: CDR1 SGHTA and CDR2 FQGNSA. V was cut by 1 base and J by 7 bases, with 10 bases left in between. The CDR3 totals 13 residues.